Listed here are 14 T cell receptor beta chains from one sample, sequenced in a study of blood T cell repertoires in COVID-19. The table came from immunoSEQ multiplex PCR; TCRdb's copy has only in-frame clones and leaves some out. In the table there are under 350,000 clones, around 86% of which are singletons. Sample: peripheral blood. These receptors were taken from a man between 65 and 80 years old with acute or convalescent COVID-19.

The rearrangement uses TRBV6-1 and TRBJ1-1; D is perhaps TRBD1 (6 bases). The CDR3 spans 12 residues. The V gene's germline CDR1 is MNHNS and CDR2 SASEGT. V lost 9 bases, J lost 3 bases, and 11 bases lay in between. CDR3 DNA sequence: TGTGCCAGTTCGGACAGTCACACTGAAGCTTTCTTT. Protein: CASSDSHTEAFF.

The chain has TRBV18 and TRBJ1-1; TRBD1 matches at 8 bases. Germline loops: CDR1 KGHSH, CDR2 LQKENI. Germline trimming cut 3 bases from V and 6 bases from J; bases unmatched to any gene: 6. The CDR3 sequence is 14 residues long. Written as DNA, the CDR3 is TGTGCCAGCTCACCGGGACAGGAGAGCCCTGAAGCTTTCTTT. Amino acids: CASSPGQESPEAFF. Variable domain in full (rest from reference TRBV18 and TRBJ1-1): NAGVMQNPRHLVRRRGQEARLRCSPMKGHSHVYWYRQLPEEGLKFMVYLQKENIIDESGMPKERFSAEFPKEGPSILRIQQVVRGDSAAYFCASSPGQESPEAFFGQGTRLTVV.

The genes are TRBV19 and TRBJ1-4, with TRBD1 matching 7 bases. The germline V gene has CDR1 LNHDA and CDR2 SQIVND (reference sequence). This CDR3 is 14 amino acids long. The J segment lost 5 bases and the V segment lost 6 bases, leaving 6 bases of the junction unmatched. CDR3 sequence: CASSTDRINEKLFF. In DNA form, the CDR3 reads TGTGCCAGTAGCACGGACAGGATCAATGAAAAACTGTTTTTT.

This clone appeared a single time. The genes are TRBV9 and TRBJ2-5; TRBD1 aligns across 8 bases. After removal of 4 bases from V and 7 bases from J, the junction contained 9 bases not matched to a gene. From germline, CDR1 is SGDLS and CDR2 YYNGEE. The CDR3 contains 14 residues. This CDR3 is CASSFSSGQGTQYF. CDR3 sequence (DNA): TGTGCCAGCAGCTTCAGTTCCGGACAGGGGACCCAGTACTTC.

The chain employs TRBV11-2 and TRBJ2-5; 9 nucleotides line up with TRBD2. CDR1 SGHAT and CDR2 FQNNGV come from the germline V gene. The CDR3 consists of 16 residues. J was trimmed by 2 bases and V by 5 bases; bases with no gene match: 9. The CDR3 is CASSTRRSGRQETQYF. The CDR3 DNA reads TGTGCCAGCAGCACCCGGCGTAGCGGGAGACAAGAGACCCAGTACTTC.

This chain joins TRBV11-2 and TRBJ2-1; 11 nucleotides line up with TRBD1. CDR3 length equals 14 residues. Germline trimming cut 7 bases from V and 8 bases from J; bases unmatched to any gene: 7. Germline V gives CDR1 SGHAT, CDR2 FQNNGV. The chain's CDR3 is CASKRGTGGHEQFF. The CDR3 region has the DNA TGTGCCAGCAAGAGGGGGACAGGGGGACATGAGCAGTTCTTC.

The V call is TRBV19, the J call TRBJ1-5, with 10 bases aligning to TRBD1. With V trimmed by 7 bases and J by 0 bases, 6 bases remained unmatched. The CDR3 loop spans 16 amino acids. CDR1 LNHDA and CDR2 SQIVND come from the germline V gene (reference sequence). The CDR3 DNA reads TGTGCCAGTACGGAGACAGGGGGCCATAGCAATCAGCCCCAGCATTTT. This translates into CASTETGGHSNQPQHF.

V is TRBV5-1 and J is TRBJ2-1, with 9 bases lining up with TRBD2. Losses at the gene ends were 0 bases for V and 7 bases for J; bases not matched to a gene: 8. CDR1 SGHRS and CDR2 YFSETQ come from the germline V gene. The CDR3 consists of 16 residues. Here the CDR3 reads CASSLGQISGGNEQFF. The CDR3 DNA reads as TGCGCCAGCAGCTTGGGACAAATTAGCGGGGGTAATGAGCAGTTCTTC.

V is TRBV5-8 and J is TRBJ2-3, with unresolved D. The CDR3 contains 14 residues. V was clipped by 1 base and J by 4 bases, with 10 bases between them. Germline lookup yields CDR1 SGHTS and CDR2 YDEGEE. CDR3 sequence: CASSLRHSADTQYF. CDR3 bases: TGTGCCAGCAGCTTGCGCCATTCGGCAGATACGCAGTATTTT.

The V call is TRBV4-3, the J call TRBJ2-1; no firm D call. CDR3 length: 16 residues. V was trimmed by 0 bases and J by 4 bases, leaving 13 bases between them. From germline, CDR1 is LGHNA and CDR2 YSLEER. The CDR3 coding sequence is TGCGCCAGCAGCCAAGATGTTATGTTAATTTACAATGAGCAGTTCTTC. It specifies CASSQDVMLIYNEQFF.

The chain has TRBV4-3 and TRBJ2-3; the match to TRBD2 covers 14 bases. V was pared by 1 base and J by 1 base, with 4 bases of the junction left unmatched. The germline V gene encodes CDR1 LGHNA and CDR2 YSLEER. The CDR3 is 18 amino acids. The CDR3 DNA reads as TGCGCCAGCAGCCAAGGACTAGCGGGAGGGCCAGGCACAGATACGCAGTATTTT. Protein: CASSQGLAGGPGTDTQYF.

This chain links TRBV19 with TRBJ1-1, with D possibly being TRBD1 (5 bases). Germline CDR1 reads LNHDA; CDR2 reads SQIVND (reference sequence). This CDR3 has 13 residues. V was shortened by 3 bases and J by 4 bases, with 9 bases between the two germline ends. In DNA form, the CDR3 reads TGTGCCAGTAGTATCCTGGGGGGCACTGAAGCTTTCTTT. Encoded protein: CASSILGGTEAFF.

This chain connects TRBV28 to TRBJ1-2, with TRBD1 matching 7 bases. This CDR3 has 12 residues. Germline V lookup: CDR1 MDHEN, CDR2 SYDVKM. Germline trimming cut 11 bases from V and 6 bases from J; bases unmatched to any gene: 9. This CDR3 is CAARPTGNGYTF. For the CDR3, the DNA is TGTGCCGCCCGACCGACAGGGAATGGCTACACCTTC.

The chain uses TRBV5-4 and TRBJ2-1; D not resolved. The CDR3 is 13 amino acids. Germline V gives CDR1 SGHNT, CDR2 YYREEE (reference sequence). With 0 bases removed from V and 7 bases from J, the gap between germline ends came to 8 bases. The CDR3 loop is CASSLDSSNEQFF. In nucleotides, the CDR3 is TGTGCCAGCAGCTTGGATTCTAGTAATGAGCAGTTCTTC.